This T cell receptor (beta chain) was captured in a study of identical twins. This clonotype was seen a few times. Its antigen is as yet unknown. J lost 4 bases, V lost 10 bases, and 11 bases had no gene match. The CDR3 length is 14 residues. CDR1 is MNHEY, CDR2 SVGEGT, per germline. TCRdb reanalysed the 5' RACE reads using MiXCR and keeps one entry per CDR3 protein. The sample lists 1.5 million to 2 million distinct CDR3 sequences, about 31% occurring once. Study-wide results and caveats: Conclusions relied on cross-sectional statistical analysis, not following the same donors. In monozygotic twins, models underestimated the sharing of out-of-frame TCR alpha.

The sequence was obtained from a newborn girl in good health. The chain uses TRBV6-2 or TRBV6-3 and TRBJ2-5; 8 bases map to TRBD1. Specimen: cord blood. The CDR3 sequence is CATWTGILRETQYF. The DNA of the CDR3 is TGTGCCACCTGGACAGGGATCTTGAGAGAGACCCAGTACTTC.